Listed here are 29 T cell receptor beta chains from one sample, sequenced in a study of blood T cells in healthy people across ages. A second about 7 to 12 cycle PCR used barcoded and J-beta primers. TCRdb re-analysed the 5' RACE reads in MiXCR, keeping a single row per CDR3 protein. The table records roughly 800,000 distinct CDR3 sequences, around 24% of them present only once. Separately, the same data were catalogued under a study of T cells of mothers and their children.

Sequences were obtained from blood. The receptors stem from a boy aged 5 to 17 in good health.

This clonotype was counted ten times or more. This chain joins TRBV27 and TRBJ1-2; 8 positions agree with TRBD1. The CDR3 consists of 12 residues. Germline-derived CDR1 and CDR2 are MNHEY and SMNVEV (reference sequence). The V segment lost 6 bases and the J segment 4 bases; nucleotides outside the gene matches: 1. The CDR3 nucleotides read TGTGCCAGCAGCGGACAGGGCTATGGCTACACCTTC. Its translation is CASSGQGYGYTF.

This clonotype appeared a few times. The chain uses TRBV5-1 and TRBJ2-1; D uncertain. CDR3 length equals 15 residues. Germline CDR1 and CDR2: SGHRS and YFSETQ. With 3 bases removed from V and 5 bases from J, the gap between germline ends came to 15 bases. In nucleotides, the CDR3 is TGCGCCAGCAGCTCTGACTTTCCGCGCGACAATGAGCAGTTCTTC. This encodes CASSSDFPRDNEQFF.

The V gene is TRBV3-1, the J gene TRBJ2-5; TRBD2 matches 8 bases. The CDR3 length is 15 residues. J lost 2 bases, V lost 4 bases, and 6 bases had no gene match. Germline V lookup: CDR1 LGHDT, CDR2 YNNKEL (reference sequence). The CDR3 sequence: CASSPQTSAQETQYF. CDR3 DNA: TGTGCCAGCAGCCCCCAGACTAGCGCGCAAGAGACCCAGTACTTC.

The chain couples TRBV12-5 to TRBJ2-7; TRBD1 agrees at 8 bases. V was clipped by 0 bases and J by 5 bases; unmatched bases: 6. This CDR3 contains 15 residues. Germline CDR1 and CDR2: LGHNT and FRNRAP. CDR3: CASGLVRGRGHEQYF. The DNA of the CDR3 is TGTGCTAGTGGTTTGGTACGCGGCAGGGGGCACGAGCAGTACTTC.

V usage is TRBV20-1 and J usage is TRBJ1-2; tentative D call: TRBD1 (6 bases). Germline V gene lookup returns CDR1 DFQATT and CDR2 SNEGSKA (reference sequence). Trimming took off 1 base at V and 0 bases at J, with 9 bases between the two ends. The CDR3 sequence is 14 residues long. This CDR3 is CSARGGGSNYGYTF. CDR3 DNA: TGCAGTGCTAGAGGAGGGGGATCTAACTATGGCTACACCTTC.

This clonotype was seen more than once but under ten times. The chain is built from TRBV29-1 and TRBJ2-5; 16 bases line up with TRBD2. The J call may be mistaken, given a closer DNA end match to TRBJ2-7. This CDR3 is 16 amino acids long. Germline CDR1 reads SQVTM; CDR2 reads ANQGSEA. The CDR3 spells CSVGQGLAGGTYEQYF. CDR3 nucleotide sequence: TGCAGCGTTGGGCAGGGACTAGCGGGGGGGACCTACGAGCAGTACTTC.

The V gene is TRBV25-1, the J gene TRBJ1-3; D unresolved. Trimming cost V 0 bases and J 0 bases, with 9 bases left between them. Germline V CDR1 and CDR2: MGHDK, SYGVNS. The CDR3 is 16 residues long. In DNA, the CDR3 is TGTGCCAGCAGTGAATACAGGCCGCACTCTGGAAACACCATATATTTT. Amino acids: CASSEYRPHSGNTIYF.

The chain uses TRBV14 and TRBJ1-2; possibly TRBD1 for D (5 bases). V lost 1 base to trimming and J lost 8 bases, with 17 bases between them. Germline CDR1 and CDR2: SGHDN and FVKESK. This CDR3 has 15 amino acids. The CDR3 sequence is CASSQGDGTLTGYTF. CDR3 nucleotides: TGTGCCAGCAGCCAAGGCGACGGGACTCTAACGGGCTACACCTTC.

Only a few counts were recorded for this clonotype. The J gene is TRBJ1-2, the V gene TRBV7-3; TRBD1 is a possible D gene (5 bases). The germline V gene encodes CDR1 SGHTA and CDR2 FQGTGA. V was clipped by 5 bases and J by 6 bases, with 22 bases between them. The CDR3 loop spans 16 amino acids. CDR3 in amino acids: CASSPSPGPRRNGYTF. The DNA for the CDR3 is TGTGCCAGCAGCCCGTCACCGGGACCCCGAAGGAATGGCTACACCTTC.

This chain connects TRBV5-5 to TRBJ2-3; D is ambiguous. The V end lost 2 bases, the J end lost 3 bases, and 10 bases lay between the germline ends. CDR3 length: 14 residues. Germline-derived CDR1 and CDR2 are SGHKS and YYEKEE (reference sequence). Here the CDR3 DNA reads TGTGCCAGCAGCTTTACGACCGGAACAGATACGCAGTATTTT. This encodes CASSFTTGTDTQYF. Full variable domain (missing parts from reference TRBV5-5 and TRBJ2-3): DAGVTQSPTHLIKTRGQQVTLRCSPISGHKSVSWYQQVLGQGPQFIFQYYEKEERGRGNFPDRFSARQFPNYSSELNVNALLLGDSALYLCASSFTTGTDTQYFGPGTRLTVL.

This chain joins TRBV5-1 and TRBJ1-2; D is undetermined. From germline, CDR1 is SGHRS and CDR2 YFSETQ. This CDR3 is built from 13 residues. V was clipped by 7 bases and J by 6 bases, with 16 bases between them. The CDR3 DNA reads TGCGCCAGCGCGCCGGATACTTATAATGGCTACACCTTC. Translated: CASAPDTYNGYTF.

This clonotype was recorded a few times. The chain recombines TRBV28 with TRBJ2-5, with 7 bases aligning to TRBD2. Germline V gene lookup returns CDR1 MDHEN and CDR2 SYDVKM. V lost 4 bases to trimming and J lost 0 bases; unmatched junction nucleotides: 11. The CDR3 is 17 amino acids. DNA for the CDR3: TGTGCCAGCAGTTGGGGGGGGACCAGCGGAAACCAAGAGACCCAGTACTTC. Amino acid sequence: CASSWGGTSGNQETQYF.

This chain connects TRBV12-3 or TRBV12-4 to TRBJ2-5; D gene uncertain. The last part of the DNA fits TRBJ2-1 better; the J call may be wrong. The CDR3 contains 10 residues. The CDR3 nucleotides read TGTGCCAGCCAATACAATGAGCAGTTCTTC. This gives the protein CASQYNEQFF.

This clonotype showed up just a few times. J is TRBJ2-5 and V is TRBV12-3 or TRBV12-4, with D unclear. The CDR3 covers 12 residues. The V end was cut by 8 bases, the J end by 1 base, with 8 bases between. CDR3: CASGLRQETQYF. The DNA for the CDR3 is TGTGCCAGCGGGCTTCGCCAAGAGACCCAGTACTTC.

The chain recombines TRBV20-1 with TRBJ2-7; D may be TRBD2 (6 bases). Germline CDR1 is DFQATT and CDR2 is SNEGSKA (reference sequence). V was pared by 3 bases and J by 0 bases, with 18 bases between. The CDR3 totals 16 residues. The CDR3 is CSARGNGRGASYEQYF. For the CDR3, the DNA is TGCAGTGCTAGGGGTAACGGGCGGGGAGCCTCCTACGAGCAGTACTTC.

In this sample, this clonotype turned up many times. In nucleotides, the CDR3 is TGTGCCAGCAGCTTGGCTGGCAGATACAATGAGCAGTTCTTC. It yields the protein CASSLAGRYNEQFF. This chain uses TRBV5-5 with TRBJ2-1; D gene ambiguous. Trimming shortened V by 0 bases and J by 4 bases, and 8 bases separated the two germline ends. This CDR3 is built from 14 residues. Germline CDR1 SGHKS, CDR2 YYEKEE (reference sequence).

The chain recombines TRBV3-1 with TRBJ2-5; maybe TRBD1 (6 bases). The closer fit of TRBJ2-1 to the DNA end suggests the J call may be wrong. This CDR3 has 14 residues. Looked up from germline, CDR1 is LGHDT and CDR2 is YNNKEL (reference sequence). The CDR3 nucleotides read TGTGCCAGCAGCAACCCACAGGGTTTCCAAGTGCAGTTCTTC. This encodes CASSNPQGFQVQFF.

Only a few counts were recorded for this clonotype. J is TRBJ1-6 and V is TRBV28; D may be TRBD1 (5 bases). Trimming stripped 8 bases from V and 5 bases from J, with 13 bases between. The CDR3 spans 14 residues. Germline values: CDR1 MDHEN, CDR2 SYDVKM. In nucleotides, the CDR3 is TGTGCCAGCGCCCGGGCGACAGATAATTCACCCCTCCACTTT. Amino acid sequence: CASARATDNSPLHF.

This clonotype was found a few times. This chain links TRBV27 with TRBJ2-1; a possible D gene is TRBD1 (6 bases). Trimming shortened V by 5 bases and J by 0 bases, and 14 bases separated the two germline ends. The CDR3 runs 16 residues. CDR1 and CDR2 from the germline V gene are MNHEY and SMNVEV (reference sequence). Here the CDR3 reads CASSATGFSSYNEQFF. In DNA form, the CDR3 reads TGTGCCAGCAGTGCTACAGGGTTTAGCTCCTACAATGAGCAGTTCTTC.

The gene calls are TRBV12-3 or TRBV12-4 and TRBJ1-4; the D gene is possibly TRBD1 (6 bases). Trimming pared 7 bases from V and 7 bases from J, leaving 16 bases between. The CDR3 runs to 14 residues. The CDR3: CASNLRGAGEKLFF. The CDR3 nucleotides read TGTGCCAGCAACTTGAGGGGGGCAGGTGAAAAACTGTTTTTT.

CDR3 sequence: CSAPTSGETQYF. In nucleotides, the CDR3 is TGCAGTGCCCCGACTAGTGGAGAGACCCAGTACTTC. The J gene is TRBJ2-5, the V gene TRBV20-1; the D gene is possibly TRBD2 (6 bases). The germline V gene has CDR1 DFQATT and CDR2 SNEGSKA (reference sequence). The V end was cut by 6 bases, the J end by 4 bases, with 12 bases between. The CDR3 loop spans 12 amino acids.

The chain's CDR3 is CAISESAGVNYGYTF. CDR3 in DNA: TGTGCCATCAGTGAGTCGGCGGGGGTGAACTATGGCTACACCTTC. The chain is built from TRBV10-3 and TRBJ1-2; maybe TRBD1 (5 bases). The CDR3 has 15 residues. The V and J ends lost 0 bases and 2 bases respectively, with 10 bases between them. The germline gives CDR1 ENHRY, CDR2 SYGVKD.

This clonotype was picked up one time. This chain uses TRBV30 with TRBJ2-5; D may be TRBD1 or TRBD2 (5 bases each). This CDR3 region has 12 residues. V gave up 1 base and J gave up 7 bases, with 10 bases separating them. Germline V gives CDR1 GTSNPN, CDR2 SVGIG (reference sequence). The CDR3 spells CAWSGERGTQYF. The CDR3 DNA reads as TGTGCCTGGAGTGGGGAGAGGGGGACCCAGTACTTC.

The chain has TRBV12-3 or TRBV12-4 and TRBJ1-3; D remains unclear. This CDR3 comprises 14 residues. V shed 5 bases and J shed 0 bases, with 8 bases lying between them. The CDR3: CASSPENSGNTIYF. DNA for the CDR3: TGTGCCAGCAGTCCGGAGAACTCTGGAAACACCATATATTTT.

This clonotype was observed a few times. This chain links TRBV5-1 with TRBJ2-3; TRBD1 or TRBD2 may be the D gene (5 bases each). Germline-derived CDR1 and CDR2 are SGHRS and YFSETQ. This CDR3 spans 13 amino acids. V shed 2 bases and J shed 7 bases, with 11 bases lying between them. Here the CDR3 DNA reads TGCGCCAGCAGCTTAGAGGGGATTTATACGCAGTATTTT. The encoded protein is CASSLEGIYTQYF.

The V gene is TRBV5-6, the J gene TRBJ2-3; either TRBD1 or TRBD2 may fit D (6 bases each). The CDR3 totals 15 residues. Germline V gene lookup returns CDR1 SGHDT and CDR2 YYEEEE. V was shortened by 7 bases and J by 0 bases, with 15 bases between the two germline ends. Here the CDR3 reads CASLSGDTSTDTQYF. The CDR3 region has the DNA TGTGCCAGCCTATCGGGGGACACTAGCACAGATACGCAGTATTTT. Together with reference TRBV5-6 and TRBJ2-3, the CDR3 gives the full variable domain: DAGVTQSPTHLIKTRGQQVTLRCSPKSGHDTVSWYQQALGQGPQFIFQYYEEEERQRGNFPDRFSGHQFPNYSSELNVNALLLGDSALYLCASLSGDTSTDTQYFGPGTRLTVL.

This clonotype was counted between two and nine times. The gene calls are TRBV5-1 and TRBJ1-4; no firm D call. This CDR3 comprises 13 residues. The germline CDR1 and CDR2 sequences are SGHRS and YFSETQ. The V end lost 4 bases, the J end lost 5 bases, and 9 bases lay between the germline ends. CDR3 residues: CASSDRKNEKLFF. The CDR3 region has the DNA TGCGCCAGCAGCGATAGGAAAAATGAAAAACTGTTTTTT.

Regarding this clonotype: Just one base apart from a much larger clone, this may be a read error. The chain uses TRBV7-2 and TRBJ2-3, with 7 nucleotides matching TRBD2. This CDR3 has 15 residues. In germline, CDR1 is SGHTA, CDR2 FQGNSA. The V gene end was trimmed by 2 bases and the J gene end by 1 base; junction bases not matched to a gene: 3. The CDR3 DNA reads TGTACCAGCAGCTTATTAGCGGGCCGCACAGATACGCAGTATTTT. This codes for CTSSLLAGRTDTQYF.

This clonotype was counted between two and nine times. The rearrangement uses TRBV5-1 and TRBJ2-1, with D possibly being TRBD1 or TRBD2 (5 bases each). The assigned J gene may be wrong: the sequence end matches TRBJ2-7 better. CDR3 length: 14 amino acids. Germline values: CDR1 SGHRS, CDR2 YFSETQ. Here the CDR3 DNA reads TGCGCCAGCAGTTCGGGACCCAGCTCCTACGAGCAGTACTTC. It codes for CASSSGPSSYEQYF.